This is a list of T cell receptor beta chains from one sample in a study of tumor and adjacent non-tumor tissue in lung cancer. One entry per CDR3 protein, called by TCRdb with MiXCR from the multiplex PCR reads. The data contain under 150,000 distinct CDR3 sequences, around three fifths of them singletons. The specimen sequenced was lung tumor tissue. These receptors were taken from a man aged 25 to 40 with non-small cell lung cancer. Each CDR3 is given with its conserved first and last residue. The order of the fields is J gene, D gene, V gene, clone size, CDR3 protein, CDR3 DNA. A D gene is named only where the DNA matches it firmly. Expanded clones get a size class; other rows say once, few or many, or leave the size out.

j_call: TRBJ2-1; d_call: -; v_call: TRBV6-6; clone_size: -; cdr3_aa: CASSTVGNEQFF; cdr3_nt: TGTGCCAGCAGTACGGTGGGGAATGAGCAGTTCTTC
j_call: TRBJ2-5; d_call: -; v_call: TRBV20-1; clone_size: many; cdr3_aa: CSASGPSGETQYF; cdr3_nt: TGCAGTGCTAGCGGTCCTTCGGGGGAGACCCAGTACTTC
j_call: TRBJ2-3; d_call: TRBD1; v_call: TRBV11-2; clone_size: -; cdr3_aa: CASSMGTVVTDTQYF; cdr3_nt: TGTGCCAGCAGCATGGGGACAGTGGTCACAGATACGCAGTATTTT
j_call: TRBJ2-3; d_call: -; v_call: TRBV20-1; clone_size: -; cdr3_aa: CSARDLFLTVSTDTQYF; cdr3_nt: TGCAGTGCTAGAGATCTTTTTCTAACGGTTAGCACAGATACCCAGTATTTT
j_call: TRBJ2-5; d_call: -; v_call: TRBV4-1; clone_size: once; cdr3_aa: CASNQPNRLGEIQYF; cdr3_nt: TGCGCCAGCAACCAGCCAAACAGGCTAGGAGAGATCCAGTACTTC
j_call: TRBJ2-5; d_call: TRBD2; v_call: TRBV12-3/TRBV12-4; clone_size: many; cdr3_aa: CASNLRGGGYIETQYF; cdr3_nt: TGTGCCAGCAACCTACGGGGGGGCGGGTATATAGAGACCCAGTACTTC
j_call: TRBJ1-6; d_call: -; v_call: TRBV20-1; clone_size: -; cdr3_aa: CSARDPPGSPLHF; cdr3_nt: TGCAGTGCCAGGGATCCCCCGGGTTCACCCCTCCACTTT
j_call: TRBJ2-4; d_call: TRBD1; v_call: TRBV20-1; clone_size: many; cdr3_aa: CSAREQGYKNIQYF; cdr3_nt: TGCAGTGCTAGAGAACAGGGGTATAAGAACATTCAGTACTTC
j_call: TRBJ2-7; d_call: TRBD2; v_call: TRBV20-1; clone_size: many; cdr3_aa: CSARDSGTTGEQYF; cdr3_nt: TGCAGTGCTAGAGACTCCGGGACTACAGGCGAGCAGTACTTC
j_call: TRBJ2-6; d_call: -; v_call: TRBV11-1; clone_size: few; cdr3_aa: CASSLGRHGGANVLTF; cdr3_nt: TGTGCCAGCAGCTTAGGGCGACACGGTGGGGCCAACGTCCTGACTTTC
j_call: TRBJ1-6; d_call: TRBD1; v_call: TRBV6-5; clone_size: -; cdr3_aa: CACSFRAIVTTGSSCNSPLHF; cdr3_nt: TGTGCCTGCAGCTTCAGGGCCATTGTTACGACAGGGAGCTCCTGTAATTCACCCCTCCACTTT
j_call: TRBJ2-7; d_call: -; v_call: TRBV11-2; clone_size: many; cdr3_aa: CASAPLATTYEQYF; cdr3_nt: TGTGCCAGCGCTCCCCTAGCGACCACCTACGAGCAGTACTTC
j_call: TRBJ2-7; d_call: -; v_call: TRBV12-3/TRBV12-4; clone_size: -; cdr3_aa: CASSFITIGGEQYF; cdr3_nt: TGTGCCAGCAGTTTCATCACCATTGGCGGCGAGCAGTACTTC